This TCR beta chain was sequenced in a study of CD8+ T cells in alopecia areata. Study-wide background: Treated individuals took tofacitinib by mouth, 5 to 10 mg twice daily. Study-level findings and limits: Scalp samples also yield sequences of resident alphabeta T cells from normal skin. Clonality in lesional scalp, especially alopecia totalis/universalis, exceeded that of normal scalp.

In each case, RNA was isolated and then reverse transcribed into cDNA as the sequencing template. Assay used: immunoSEQ multiplex PCR; TCRdb lists only in-frame clones, some missing. The sample shows 190,000 or so clones, approximately 60% of them seen only once. This CDR3 is built from 13 residues. From germline, CDR1 is MGHRA and CDR2 YSYEKL. V lost 4 bases and J lost 6; bases outside the gene matches: 2. Documented treatment: oral pan-JAK inhibitor, 5-10 mg twice daily. With regard to this clone: Its target is not known.

The sequence was obtained from a human donor with alopecia areata. Sequenced here: CD4+ T cells sorted from blood, sampled at week 4, from a patient treated with tofacitinib. J is TRBJ1-2 and V is TRBV4-1; TRBD1 matches 10 bases. The CDR3 is CASSLGTGDGYTF. The CDR3 DNA reads as TGCGCCAGCAGCCTTGGGACAGGGGATGGCTACACCTTC.